A selection of T cell receptor beta chains follows, all from one sample in a study of CD8+ T cells in alopecia areata. Libraries were prepared by immunoSEQ multiplex PCR; TCRdb keeps only in-frame clonotypes and omits some of them. This table has about 210,000 clones, over 40% appearing once. The sequences come from CD4+ T cells sorted from blood, collected at approximately week 37, from a patient treated with tofacitinib. The source of these receptors is a human donor with alopecia areata. Both conserved end residues are part of each CDR3. Each record gives: D gene, clone size, J gene, V gene, CDR3 DNA, CDR3 protein. The D gene is left open where the match is weak. Clone size appears in some rows only: once, few, many, or a class for an expanded clone.

D: TRBD1; size: .; J: TRBJ2-4; V: TRBV28; DNA: TGTGCCAGCAGTCTAGATCGACCGGGACAGGCCCAAAACATTCAGTACTTC; CDR3: CASSLDRPGQAQNIQYF
D: .; size: .; J: TRBJ2-5; V: TRBV25-1; DNA: TGTGCCAGCAGTGAGCCTGGAGAAGAGACCCAGTACTTC; CDR3: CASSEPGEETQYF
D: .; size: .; J: TRBJ2-3; V: TRBV15; DNA: TGTGCCACCAGCTGGGCAGGGGAGTCAGATACGCAGTATTTT; CDR3: CATSWAGESDTQYF
D: TRBD2; size: .; J: TRBJ2-3; V: TRBV4-1; DNA: TGCGCCAGCAGCCCGACCGGGACTAGCGGGAGAACAGATACGCAGTATTTT; CDR3: CASSPTGTSGRTDTQYF
D: .; size: .; J: TRBJ1-1; V: TRBV28; DNA: TGTGCCAGCCACTCCGTTAACACTGAAGCTTTCTTT; CDR3: CASHSVNTEAFF
D: .; size: once; J: TRBJ2-7; V: TRBV9; DNA: TGTGCCAGCAGCGTCAAACTAGATGGCGAGCAGTACTTC; CDR3: CASSVKLDGEQYF
D: TRBD1; size: few; J: TRBJ2-1; V: TRBV19; DNA: TGTGCCAGTAGTATCGGGGGACAGGGTCGACGGTACAATGAGCAGTTCTTC; CDR3: CASSIGGQGRRYNEQFF
D: .; size: .; J: TRBJ1-2; V: TRBV25-1; DNA: TGTGCCAGCAGGGGAACCCAGGTGTCCTATGGCTACACCTTC; CDR3: CASRGTQVSYGYTF
D: TRBD1; size: .; J: TRBJ2-4; V: TRBV6-5; DNA: TGTGCCAGCAGTTCGGACAGGACAGGAAACATTCAGTACTTC; CDR3: CASSSDRTGNIQYF
D: .; size: .; J: TRBJ2-7; V: TRBV15; DNA: TGTGCCACCAGCAGAGGTACAGGTTACGAGCAGTACTTC; CDR3: CATSRGTGYEQYF
D: TRBD1; size: once; J: TRBJ1-1; V: TRBV28; DNA: TGTGCCAGCAGAACAGGGGGCACTGAAGCTTTCTTT; CDR3: CASRTGGTEAFF
D: .; size: few; J: TRBJ2-1; V: TRBV19; DNA: TGTGCCAGTAGCGCTAGCTGGCGAAGGCATGAGCAGTTCTTC; CDR3: CASSASWRRHEQFF
D: .; size: .; J: TRBJ2-1; V: TRBV9; DNA: TGTGCCAGCAGCCTAGGACTCGTCTTCAATGAGCAGTTCTTC; CDR3: CASSLGLVFNEQFF
D: .; size: .; J: TRBJ2-7; V: TRBV28; DNA: TGTGCCAGCAGTGGCTCCGGGACTCCCGCTTACGAGCAGTACTTC; CDR3: CASSGSGTPAYEQYF
D: TRBD1; size: .; J: TRBJ1-2; V: TRBV15; DNA: TGTGCCACCAGCTCTGGGCAGGGGGCCGTGTGGGGCTACACCTTC; CDR3: CATSSGQGAVWGYTF
D: .; size: .; J: TRBJ1-5; V: TRBV7-2; DNA: TGTGCCAGCAGCATACAGGGAGGAGATCAGCCCCAGCATTTT; CDR3: CASSIQGGDQPQHF
D: TRBD2; size: .; J: TRBJ2-1; V: TRBV4-1; DNA: TGCGCCAGCAGCCAAGGCGGGAGGGCTGACAATGAGCAGTTCTTC; CDR3: CASSQGGRADNEQFF
D: .; size: .; J: TRBJ2-1; V: TRBV4-2; DNA: TGTGCCAGCAGCCAAGCTCCAGCGGAAGTGTTCTTTGAGCAGTTCTTC; CDR3: CASSQAPAEVFFEQFF
D: TRBD1; size: .; J: TRBJ2-5; V: TRBV9; DNA: TGTGCCAGCAGCGCAACACAGGGGCGGGAGACCCAGTACTTC; CDR3: CASSATQGRETQYF
D: TRBD1; size: few; J: TRBJ1-5; V: TRBV27; DNA: TGTGCCAGCAGTTCTTTGATGACAGGGGAAAGCAATCAGCCCCAGCATTTT; CDR3: CASSSLMTGESNQPQHF
D: .; size: .; J: TRBJ2-3; V: TRBV14; DNA: TGTGCCAGCAGCCCTCTCGGGTCAGATACGCAGTATTTT; CDR3: CASSPLGSDTQYF
D: .; size: once; J: TRBJ2-7; V: TRBV15; DNA: TGTGCCACCAGCGGAGACAGGTTTAGCTCCTACGAGCAGTACTTC; CDR3: CATSGDRFSSYEQYF
D: .; size: .; J: TRBJ2-3; V: TRBV9; DNA: TGTGCCAGCAGCGTGGGCCCCAGCACAGATACGCAGTATTTT; CDR3: CASSVGPSTDTQYF
D: TRBD1; size: .; J: TRBJ1-1; V: TRBV7-9; DNA: TGTGCCAGCAGGCCAACAGGGGCTTGGACTGAAGCTTTCTTT; CDR3: CASRPTGAWTEAFF
D: TRBD1; size: .; J: TRBJ2-7; V: TRBV10-3; DNA: TGTGCCATCGCCAGGACAGGGGGCTACGAGCAGTACTTC; CDR3: CAIARTGGYEQYF
D: .; size: .; J: TRBJ1-2; V: TRBV30; DNA: TGTGCCTGGACGACGGAAAACTATGGCTACACCTTC; CDR3: CAWTTENYGYTF
D: .; size: few; J: TRBJ2-3; V: TRBV7-2; DNA: TGTGCCAGCAGCTTAGATCCAGCGGTGAGCACAGATACGCAGTATTTT; CDR3: CASSLDPAVSTDTQYF
D: .; size: .; J: TRBJ2-3; V: TRBV7-2; DNA: TGTGCCAGCACCTTTAGAGGGGGCACAGATACGCAGTATTTT; CDR3: CASTFRGGTDTQYF
D: .; size: .; J: TRBJ2-7; V: TRBV6-1; DNA: TGTGCCAGCAGCCGGGACTCAGCCTACGAGCAGTACTTC; CDR3: CASSRDSAYEQYF
D: .; size: .; J: TRBJ2-3; V: TRBV13; DNA: TGTGCCAGCAGCTTAGTAGGCACAGATACGCAGTATTTT; CDR3: CASSLVGTDTQYF
D: .; size: .; J: TRBJ1-5; V: TRBV7-8; DNA: TGTGCCAGCAGCCTGGATGGCAGGGAGTCCAATCAGCCCCAGCATTTT; CDR3: CASSLDGRESNQPQHF
D: .; size: .; J: TRBJ2-2; V: TRBV4-3; DNA: TGCGCCAGCAGCCAAGCTGTGAATCGGCTCACCGGGGAGCTGTTTTTT; CDR3: CASSQAVNRLTGELFF
D: TRBD2; size: .; J: TRBJ2-7; V: TRBV2; DNA: TGTGCCAGCAGTTGGGGACTAGCGGGAATCAACGAGCAGTACTTC; CDR3: CASSWGLAGINEQYF
D: TRBD1; size: once; J: TRBJ2-1; V: TRBV9; DNA: TGTGCCAGCAGCACAACAGGGGTGGGAGAGCAGTTCTTC; CDR3: CASSTTGVGEQFF
D: TRBD2; size: .; J: TRBJ2-3; V: TRBV10-3; DNA: TGTGCCATCAGACCACTAGCGGGCTTGGGCACAGATACGCAGTATTTT; CDR3: CAIRPLAGLGTDTQYF
D: TRBD2; size: .; J: TRBJ2-3; V: TRBV30; DNA: TGTGCCTGGAGTGTAAGAAGCGGGAGGAGGGGAGATACGCAGTATTTT; CDR3: CAWSVRSGRRGDTQYF
D: TRBD2; size: few; J: TRBJ2-3; V: TRBV10-3; DNA: TGTGCCATCAGTGATAGAGCGGGAGCAGATACGCAGTATTTT; CDR3: CAISDRAGADTQYF
D: .; size: .; J: TRBJ2-3; V: TRBV7-2; DNA: TGTGCCAGCAGCCGAGCAGGACTCACAGATACGCAGTATTTT; CDR3: CASSRAGLTDTQYF